The rows below give T cell receptor beta chains drawn from one sample of a study of OX40 agonist ivuxolimab in advanced cancers. Profiled with immunoSEQ multiplex PCR; TCRdb holds only in-frame clones, not every one. The table lists around 80,000 clones, 85% of them singletons. This specimen consisted of CD4+ or CD8+ T cells sorted from blood, obtained in a trial of the OX40 agonist ivuxolimab. These receptors originate from an adult with an advanced solid tumor such as melanoma, head and neck, liver or kidney cancer. CDR3s include the opening cysteine and the closing phenylalanine or tryptophan. Fields, in order: J gene, CDR3 length, V gene, CDR3 protein.

>TRBJ2-5|15|TRBV9
CASSIAAGLQETQYF
>TRBJ2-4|16|TRBV4-2
CASSPTTSLAKNIQYF
>TRBJ2-7|15|TRBV2
CASSEPYRGSYEQYF
>TRBJ2-7|13|TRBV30
CAWKSLLAYEQYF
>TRBJ1-5|17|TRBV6-4
CASSGRSGITGNQPQHF
>TRBJ2-7|12|TRBV2
CASSGLSTEQYF
>TRBJ2-5|14|TRBV12-5
CASGLGQNLETQYF
>TRBJ2-7|12|TRBV30
CAWGTSGYEQYF
>TRBJ1-5|17|TRBV28
CASGVGSQAYSNQPQHF
>TRBJ1-1|15|TRBV5-4
CASSSRPDSNTEAFF
>TRBJ2-3|14|TRBV19
CASSTDGFTDTQYF
>TRBJ2-7|15|TRBV10-3
CAISDISQGDYEQYF
>TRBJ2-3|13|TRBV6-1
CASSVTSADTQYF
>TRBJ2-5|17|TRBV13
CASSPGLAGARQETQYF
>TRBJ2-7|15|TRBV6-5
CASSYSSSGRYEQYF
>TRBJ2-1|14|TRBV25-1
CASGLSGSYNEQFF
>TRBJ2-1|17|TRBV19
CASRTHGTNYSYNEQFF
>TRBJ1-3|16|TRBV7-3
CASSLLQAGSGNTIYF
>TRBJ1-5|14|TRBV19
CASSIGGTAQPQHF
>TRBJ2-5|12|TRBV7-2
CASSRYQETQYF
>TRBJ1-4|14|TRBV11-2
CASSLQGTNEKLFF
>TRBJ2-4|16|TRBV7-9
CASSPRLGLAKNIQYF
>TRBJ2-1|14|TRBV19
CASSPRTGYNEQFF
>TRBJ1-1|11|TRBV6-1
CASSEEFGAFF
>TRBJ2-7|14|TRBV14
CASSQGDTPYEQYF
>TRBJ2-1|14|TRBV5-4
CASRSAGLYNEQFF
>TRBJ1-2|13|TRBV7-9
CASSHGINYGYTF
>TRBJ1-5|15|TRBV27
CASSLMGAPNQPQHF
>TRBJ1-1|12|TRBV30
CAWRGGHTEAFF
>TRBJ2-7|17|TRBV13
CASSFFLPGLAGYEQYF
>TRBJ1-3|14|TRBV6-1
CASSVQSSGNTIYF
>TRBJ1-6|14|TRBV19
CASSMARLNSPLHF
>TRBJ1-3|16|TRBV9
CASSSRTGKAGNTIYF
>TRBJ2-7|15|TRBV9
CASSVGGQAVYEQYF
>TRBJ2-1|12|TRBV11-2
CASSPGASGRVF
>TRBJ1-1|13|TRBV18
CASSPGRNTEAFF
>TRBJ1-1|14|TRBV7-3
CASSPGRGTTEAFF
>TRBJ1-4|13|TRBV30
CAWKGGANEKLFF
>TRBJ1-4|13|TRBV4-3
CASSLQRYEKLFF
>TRBJ1-5|15|TRBV29-1
CSARTRQGGDQPQHF
>TRBJ1-3|15|TRBV7-2
CASSWTRSSGNTIYF
>TRBJ2-5|15|TRBV6-1
CASSESGRGRETQYF
>TRBJ1-1|15|TRBV11-2
CASSLESGAYTEAFF
>TRBJ2-3|13|TRBV14
CASSQIRTDTQYF
>TRBJ2-4|14|TRBV6-6
CASSPELAKNIQYF
>TRBJ2-2|18|TRBV4-1
CASSQVPIRQEYTGELFF
>TRBJ1-5|14|TRBV7-2
CASSFGTINQPQHF
>TRBJ2-7|12|TRBV6-5
CASRRDLYEQYF
>TRBJ1-1|13|TRBV5-1
CASTPPGGTEAFF
>TRBJ1-2|16|TRBV7-2
CASSLGTGKPNYGYTF
>TRBJ2-1|14|TRBV7-9
CASSLERSYNEQFF
>TRBJ2-5|16|TRBV4-1
CASSQGIFRWQETQYF